A single sample is the source of the 32 T cell receptor beta chains below, sequenced in a study of cytomegalovirus exposure and HLA in healthy donors (dated by TCRdb to the late 2010s). The library came from the immunoSEQ multiplex PCR assay. For the multiplex PCR, a mixture combining 60 forward primers for TCR Vbeta segments and 13 reverse primers for TCR Jbeta segments was used. TCRdb mirrors the immuneACCESS table, restricted to in-frame sequences. Some clones are absent from its copies; in checked studies, under half trace to an unresolved V gene, and the reason for the others is unknown. The sample table lists over 100,000 clones, 70% to 85% of them with a count of one. Just under 3% of the sample belongs to the ten largest clones. The specimen was PBMCs. The receptors were gathered from a woman aged 18-29 years in good health and CMV-seropositive.

V usage is TRBV4-1 and J usage is TRBJ1-2; 10 nucleotides match TRBD1. Looked up from germline, CDR1 is MGHRA and CDR2 is YSYEKL. This CDR3 spans 14 amino acids. V dropped 6 bases and J dropped 2; count of bases not matched to a gene: 3. Here the CDR3 reads CASRRQGANYGYTF. The CDR3 DNA follows: TGCGCCAGCAGGAGACAGGGGGCCAACTATGGCTACACCTTC.

This chain uses TRBV7-9 with TRBJ1-1; D is perhaps TRBD1 (5 bases). V was shortened by 3 bases and J by 3 bases, with 8 bases between the two germline ends. CDR3 length: 13 residues. Germline V gives CDR1 SEHNR, CDR2 FQNEAQ (reference sequence). CDR3 nucleotides: TGTGCCAGCAGCTTCGAAGGGGACACTGAAGCTTTCTTT. Translation gives CASSFEGDTEAFF.

The chain recombines TRBV5-1 with TRBJ1-4; perhaps TRBD1 as D (5 bases). With 4 bases removed from V and 6 bases from J, the gap between germline ends came to 16 bases. The CDR3 has 15 residues. Germline loops: CDR1 SGHRS, CDR2 YFSETQ. The DNA of the CDR3 is TGCGCCAGCAGCCCTACCGGGGGAGATTATGAAAAACTGTTTTTT. This encodes CASSPTGGDYEKLFF.

This sequence joins TRBV9 and TRBJ2-5; 12 nucleotides line up with TRBD1. V lost 3 bases to trimming and J lost 3 bases; unmatched junction nucleotides: 6. This CDR3 region has 16 residues. Looked up from germline, CDR1 is SGDLS and CDR2 is YYNGEE. CDR3 bases: TGTGCCAGCAGCGCCGCCGGGACAGGGGGCGAAGAGACCCAGTACTTC. This codes for CASSAAGTGGEETQYF.

CDR3 DNA sequence: TGTGCCAGCAGCTTAGAAGGGACTTTCTCCTACGAGCAGTACTTC. This codes for CASSLEGTFSYEQYF. The chain links TRBV7-8 to TRBJ2-7, with D possibly TRBD2 on 6 matching bases. The V end was cut by 1 base, the J end by 0 bases, with 10 bases between. The CDR3 has 15 amino acids. Germline CDR1 reads SGHVS; CDR2 reads FQNEAQ.

This clone is judged medium-sized. The chain recombines TRBV11-3 with TRBJ2-5; no clear D. Deletions cut 0 bases from V and 2 bases from J, with 10 bases between. This CDR3 is built from 15 residues. Looked up from germline, CDR1 is SGHNT and CDR2 is YENEEA. The CDR3 sequence is CASSLDSQTQETQYF. CDR3 coding DNA: TGTGCCAGCAGCTTAGATAGTCAGACTCAAGAGACCCAGTACTTC.

V usage is TRBV29-1 and J usage is TRBJ1-2; D unresolved. CDR1 is SQVTM and CDR2 is ANQGSEA in the germline V gene. This CDR3 is built from 11 residues. The V end was cut by 6 bases, the J end by 3 bases, with 8 bases between. As DNA, the CDR3 is TGCAGCGTAATCAGTGACTATGGCTACACCTTC. Translation gives CSVISDYGYTF.

The rearrangement joins TRBV10-3 to TRBJ1-1; 7 bases map to TRBD1. The germline CDR1 and CDR2 sequences are ENHRY and SYGVKD. Losses at the gene ends were 4 bases for V and 3 bases for J; bases not matched to a gene: 8. CDR3 size: 15 residues. CDR3 coding DNA: TGTGCCATCAGTGCTCGACAGGGACGGGACACTGAAGCTTTCTTT. It specifies CAISARQGRDTEAFF.

The chain links TRBV6-1 to TRBJ1-5; D is perhaps TRBD1 (6 bases). CDR3 size: 15 residues. Deletions cut 7 bases from V and 0 bases from J, with 13 bases between. Germline values: CDR1 MNHNS, CDR2 SASEGT. The CDR3 loop is CASNRDIYSNQPQHF. DNA of the CDR3: TGTGCCAGCAACCGGGACATCTATAGCAATCAGCCCCAGCATTTT.

The V call is TRBV29-1, the J call TRBJ2-1; D is ambiguous. Trimming stripped 4 bases from V and 8 bases from J, with 3 bases between. This CDR3 is built from 9 residues. The germline V gene encodes CDR1 SQVTM and CDR2 ANQGSEA. The CDR3 loop reads CSVGHEQFF. The CDR3 DNA is TGCAGCGTTGGGCATGAGCAGTTCTTC.

The V gene is TRBV7-9, the J gene TRBJ2-7; the match to TRBD2 covers 7 bases. The CDR3 extends over 15 amino acids. With V trimmed by 2 bases and J by 2 bases, 6 bases remained unmatched. Germline lookup yields CDR1 SEHNR and CDR2 FQNEAQ (reference sequence). The CDR3 reads CASSLTGDYTYEQYF. The CDR3 DNA follows: TGTGCCAGCAGCTTAACGGGGGACTACACCTACGAGCAGTACTTC.

This sequence joins TRBV6-1 and TRBJ1-3; D possibly corresponds to TRBD1 (6 bases). Trimming left V 5 bases short and J 1 base short, with 12 bases between. CDR1 is MNHNS, CDR2 SASEGT, per germline. The CDR3 covers 15 residues. This chain's CDR3 is CASSPQDSSGNTIYF. In nucleotides, the CDR3 is TGTGCCAGCAGTCCCCAGGACAGTTCTGGAAACACCATATATTTT.

The chain joins TRBV7-2 to TRBJ1-5; D gene uncertain. CDR3 length: 14 amino acids. Germline CDR1 SGHTA, CDR2 FQGNSA. Trimming removed 1 base from V and 6 bases from J, with 10 bases in between. The CDR3 bases are TGTGCCAGCAGCTTAGGAGGGTGGGGTCAGCCCCAGCATTTT. This gives the protein CASSLGGWGQPQHF.

This clone was counted a few times. The CDR3 DNA sequence: TGCGCCAGCAGCCAAGTGACCGGGACAGCGATTAGCACAGATACGCAGTATTTT. Translation gives CASSQVTGTAISTDTQYF. The chain combines TRBV4-1 with TRBJ2-3, with 7 nucleotides matching TRBD1. Germline V gene lookup returns CDR1 MGHRA and CDR2 YSYEKL. This CDR3 region has 18 residues. V was clipped by 1 base and J by 0 bases; unmatched bases: 10.

Points on this clone: A read error may produce the germline difference seen at one junction end. This chain uses TRBV6-5 with TRBJ1-1; D not resolved. Germline CDR1 and CDR2: MNHEY and SVGAGI. This CDR3 contains 16 residues. The CDR3 DNA reads as TGTGCCGGCAGTTACTCGGACGGAGGCCCGGAGTCTGAAGCTTTCTTT. It translates to CAGSYSDGGPESEAFF.

This clone came up once. This chain connects TRBV6-5 to TRBJ1-2, with 9 bases identical to TRBD1. The V segment lost 6 bases and the J segment 7 bases; nucleotides outside the gene matches: 9. The CDR3 consists of 14 residues. Germline V gene sequence: CDR1 MNHEY, CDR2 SVGAGI. DNA of the CDR3: TGTGCCAGCAGGTGGACAGGGGATGGGGGTGGCTACACCTTC. Residues: CASRWTGDGGGYTF.

V and J are TRBV9 and TRBJ2-7; D not resolved. Trimming took off 0 bases at V and 3 bases at J, with 10 bases between the two ends. The germline V gene encodes CDR1 SGDLS and CDR2 YYNGEE. This CDR3 has 14 amino acids. The CDR3 bases are TGTGCCAGCAGCGTAGATCCGGTAAGCTACGAGCAGTACTTC. Its translation is CASSVDPVSYEQYF.

V gene TRBV6-5 combines with J gene TRBJ1-5; a weak D match, TRBD1 (5 bases). This CDR3 has 12 residues. V was trimmed by 5 bases and J by 5 bases, leaving 7 bases between them. Per germline, CDR1 MNHEY and CDR2 SVGAGI. CDR3 residues: CASSTGDQPQHF. CDR3 sequence (DNA): TGTGCCAGCAGTACAGGAGATCAGCCCCAGCATTTT.

V is TRBV4-1 and J is TRBJ1-1; TRBD1 matches at 9 bases. The CDR3 covers 17 residues. Germline V lookup: CDR1 MGHRA, CDR2 YSYEKL. With 3 bases clipped from V and 5 bases from J, the junction kept 13 bases outside the gene matches. Here the CDR3 DNA reads TGCGCCAGCAGCCAGGAAACACAGGGGGCGTATCGAACTGAAGCTTTCTTT. Its protein is CASSQETQGAYRTEAFF.

The genes are TRBV5-1 and TRBJ2-2; D is undetermined. The CDR3 sequence is 15 residues long. The V end was cut by 0 bases, the J end by 3 bases, with 9 bases between. Per the germline V gene, CDR1 is SGHRS and CDR2 is YFSETQ. The CDR3 DNA is TGCGCCAGCAGCTTGGCCCGGGTAGACACCGGGGAGCTGTTTTTT. It is translated as CASSLARVDTGELFF.

The chain carries TRBV7-3 and TRBJ2-1; the match to TRBD1 covers 10 bases. The CDR3 covers 12 residues. Germline-derived CDR1 and CDR2 are SGHTA and FQGTGA. Losses at the gene ends were 4 bases for V and 9 bases for J; bases not matched to a gene: 0. CDR3 nucleotides: TGTGCCAGCAGCTGGACAGGGGGTGAGCAGTTCTTC. It is translated as CASSWTGGEQFF. The variable domain in full, completed from reference TRBV7-3 and TRBJ2-1, reads GAGVSQTPSNKVTEKGKYVELRCDPISGHTALYWYRQSLGQGPEFLIYFQGTGAADDSGLPNDRFFAVRPEGSVSTLKIQRTERGDSAVYLCASSWTGGEQFFGPGTRLTVL.

The V call is TRBV7-8, the J call TRBJ2-3; TRBD2 matches 14 bases. Trimming at V came to 5 bases and at J to 1 base, leaving 5 bases not matched to a gene. Germline V lookup: CDR1 SGHVS, CDR2 FQNEAQ. CDR3 length: 17 amino acids. CDR3 nucleotides: TGTGCCAGCAGCGCGCGGGGACTAGCGGGGGGCACAGATACGCAGTATTTT. This translates into CASSARGLAGGTDTQYF. Full variable domain (rest looked up from reference TRBV7-8 and TRBJ2-3): GAGVSQSPRYKVAKRGQDVALRCDPISGHVSLFWYQQALGQGPEFLTYFQNEAQLDKSGLPSDRFFAERPEGSVSTLKIQRTQQEDSAVYLCASSARGLAGGTDTQYFGPGTRLTVL.

The chain is built from TRBV29-1 and TRBJ2-5; TRBD1 is a possible D gene (5 bases). The CDR3 covers 13 residues. CDR1 is SQVTM and CDR2 is ANQGSEA in the germline V gene. The ends were cut back, 2 bases at V and 4 bases at J, with 11 bases in the middle. CDR3 nucleotides: TGCAGCGTTGAACCTTCAGGGCCAGAGACCCAGTACTTC. This encodes CSVEPSGPETQYF.

The V and J genes are TRBV7-6 and TRBJ2-7; perhaps TRBD1 as D (6 bases). This CDR3 has 15 amino acids. V lost 2 bases and J 7 bases, leaving 18 bases between the germline ends. Germline loops: CDR1 SGHVS, CDR2 FNYEAQ. CDR3 loop: CASSLNPTGSSEQYF. CDR3 DNA: TGTGCCAGCAGCTTAAATCCAACAGGGAGTTCGGAGCAGTACTTC.

The chain combines TRBV15 with TRBJ2-3; the D gene is possibly TRBD1 (6 bases). Trimming pared 3 bases from V and 3 bases from J, leaving 19 bases between. CDR1 is LNHNV and CDR2 is YYDKDF in the germline V gene (reference sequence). This CDR3 is 17 amino acids long. This CDR3 reads CATSRAVGATRTDTQYF. In nucleotides, the CDR3 is TGTGCCACCAGCAGGGCCGTGGGGGCCACGAGGACAGATACGCAGTATTTT.

The genes are TRBV7-8 and TRBJ2-5; possibly TRBD1 for D (6 bases). The germline gives CDR1 SGHVS, CDR2 FQNEAQ. The CDR3 sequence is 14 residues long. With 1 base removed from V and 4 bases from J, the gap between germline ends came to 10 bases. CDR3 DNA: TGTGCCAGCAGCTTAGTAAACAGGGTAGAGACCCAGTACTTC. Residues: CASSLVNRVETQYF.

A few counts support this clone. This sequence joins TRBV6-4 and TRBJ2-2; D perhaps matches TRBD1 (5 bases). This CDR3 has 14 residues. V lost 4 bases to trimming and J lost 3 bases, with 9 bases between them. The germline CDR1 and CDR2 sequences are MRHNA and SNTAGT. CDR3 protein: CASSGGSDTGELFF. The CDR3 DNA sequence: TGTGCCAGCAGTGGGGGCTCGGACACCGGGGAGCTGTTTTTT.

The V gene is TRBV19, the J gene TRBJ2-3; D gene uncertain. V dropped 0 bases and J dropped 0 bases, with 4 bases sitting between them. Germline-derived CDR1 and CDR2 are LNHDA and SQIVND (reference sequence). The CDR3 loop spans 14 amino acids. The DNA of the CDR3 is TGTGCCAGTAGTATAGATCCTAGCACAGATACGCAGTATTTT. It yields the protein CASSIDPSTDTQYF. The whole variable domain, remainder taken from reference TRBV19 and TRBJ2-3, is DGGITQSPKYLFRKEGQNVTLSCEQNLNHDAMYWYRQDPGQGLRLIYYSQIVNDFQKGDIAEGYSVSREKKESFPLTVTSAQKNPTAFYLCASSIDPSTDTQYFGPGTRLTVL.

The gene calls are TRBV19 and TRBJ2-2; D call uncertain. CDR3 length: 14 amino acids. Deletions cut 4 bases from V and 4 bases from J, with 10 bases between. Per germline, CDR1 LNHDA and CDR2 SQIVND (reference sequence). The CDR3 protein is CASSTGLITGELFF. The CDR3 DNA follows: TGTGCCAGTAGTACTGGCCTCATCACCGGGGAGCTGTTTTTT.

The V gene is TRBV5-4, the J gene TRBJ1-1; D is undetermined. The CDR3 length is 12 residues. Trimming removed 4 bases from V and 5 bases from J, with 9 bases in between. Germline CDR1 is SGHNT and CDR2 is YYREEE (reference sequence). The CDR3 DNA reads TGTGCCAGCAGCACCTGGGCGACTGAAGCTTTCTTT. It codes for CASSTWATEAFF.

The J gene is TRBJ2-1, the V gene TRBV18, with TRBD1 matching 8 bases. Trimming removed 6 bases from V and 8 bases from J; junction bases left unmatched: 6. The length of the CDR3 is 13 residues. Germline-derived CDR1 and CDR2 are KGHSH and LQKENI. CDR3: CASSPGQGDEQFF. The DNA for the CDR3 is TGTGCCAGCTCTCCTGGACAGGGCGATGAGCAGTTCTTC.

V is TRBV6-5 and J is TRBJ2-1, with TRBD2 identical over 9 bases. The J segment lost 8 bases and the V segment lost 2 bases, leaving 7 bases of the junction unmatched. CDR1 and CDR2 (germline): MNHEY, SVGAGI. The CDR3 consists of 15 residues. CDR3 residues: CASSYGGGAFDEQFF. The CDR3 region has the DNA TGTGCCAGCAGTTACGGCGGGGGGGCTTTTGATGAGCAGTTCTTC.